This TCR beta chain was documented in a study of blood T cell repertoires in COVID-19. Between the trimmed V and J ends, which lost 4 bases and 3 bases, there was a span of 10 bases. The CDR3 runs 14 residues. Germline CDR1 reads MDHEN; CDR2 reads SYDVKM. The table came from immunoSEQ multiplex PCR; TCRdb's copy has only in-frame clones and leaves some out. The sample has about 240,000 clones, more than 75% seen once; the top ten hold about 1%. Material: peripheral blood. This TCR was sampled from a woman aged 35 to 49 who had recovered from COVID-19. This rearrangement joins TRBV28 to TRBJ1-5; a possible D gene is TRBD1 (5 bases). CDR3 sequence: CASSSTGSNQPQHF. In DNA, the CDR3 is TGTGCCAGCAGTTCCACAGGTTCCAATCAGCCCCAGCATTTT.